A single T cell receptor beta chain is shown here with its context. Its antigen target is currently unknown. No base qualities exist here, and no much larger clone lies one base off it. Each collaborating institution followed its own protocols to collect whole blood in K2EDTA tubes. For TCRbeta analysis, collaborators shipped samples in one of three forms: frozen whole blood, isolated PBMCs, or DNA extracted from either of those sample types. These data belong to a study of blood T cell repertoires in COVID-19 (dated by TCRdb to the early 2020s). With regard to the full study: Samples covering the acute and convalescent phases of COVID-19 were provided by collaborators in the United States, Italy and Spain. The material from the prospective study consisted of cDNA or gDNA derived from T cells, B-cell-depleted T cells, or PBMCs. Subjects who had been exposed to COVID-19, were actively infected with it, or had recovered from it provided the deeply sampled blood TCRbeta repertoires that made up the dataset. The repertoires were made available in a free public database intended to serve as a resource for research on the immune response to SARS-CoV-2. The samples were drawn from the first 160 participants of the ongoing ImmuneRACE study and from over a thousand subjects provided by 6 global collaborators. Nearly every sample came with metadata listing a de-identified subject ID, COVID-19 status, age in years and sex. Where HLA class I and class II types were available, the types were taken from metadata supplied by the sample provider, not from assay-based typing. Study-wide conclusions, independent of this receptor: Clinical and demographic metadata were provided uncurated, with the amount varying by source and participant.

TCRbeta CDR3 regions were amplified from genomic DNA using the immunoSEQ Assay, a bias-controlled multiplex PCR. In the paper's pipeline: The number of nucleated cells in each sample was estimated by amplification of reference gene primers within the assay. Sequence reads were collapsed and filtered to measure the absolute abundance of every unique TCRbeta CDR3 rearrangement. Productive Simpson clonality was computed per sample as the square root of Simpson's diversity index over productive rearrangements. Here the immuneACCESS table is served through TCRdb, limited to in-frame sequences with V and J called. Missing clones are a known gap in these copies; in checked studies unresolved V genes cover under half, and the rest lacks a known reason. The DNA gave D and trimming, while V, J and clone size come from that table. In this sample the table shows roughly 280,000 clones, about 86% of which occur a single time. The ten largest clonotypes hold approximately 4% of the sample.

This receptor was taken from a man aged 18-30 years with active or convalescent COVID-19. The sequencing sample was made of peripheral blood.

The CDR3 region has the sequence CATSDLSGVNEQFF. The nucleotide sequence is TGTGCCACCAGTGATCTATCGGGGGTCAATGAGCAGTTCTTC. This sequence uses TRBV24-1 and TRBJ2-1; TRBD2 might be the D gene, on 6 matching bases. The V and J ends are trimmed by 3 bases and 6 bases, leaving 11 bases between them. Based on the germline V gene, the CDR1 and CDR2 sequences are KGHDR and SFDVKD. The CDR3 spans 14 residues, from the cysteine through the phenylalanine. Only the CDR3 part of the read is kept: 42 bases, read in frame from the first base.